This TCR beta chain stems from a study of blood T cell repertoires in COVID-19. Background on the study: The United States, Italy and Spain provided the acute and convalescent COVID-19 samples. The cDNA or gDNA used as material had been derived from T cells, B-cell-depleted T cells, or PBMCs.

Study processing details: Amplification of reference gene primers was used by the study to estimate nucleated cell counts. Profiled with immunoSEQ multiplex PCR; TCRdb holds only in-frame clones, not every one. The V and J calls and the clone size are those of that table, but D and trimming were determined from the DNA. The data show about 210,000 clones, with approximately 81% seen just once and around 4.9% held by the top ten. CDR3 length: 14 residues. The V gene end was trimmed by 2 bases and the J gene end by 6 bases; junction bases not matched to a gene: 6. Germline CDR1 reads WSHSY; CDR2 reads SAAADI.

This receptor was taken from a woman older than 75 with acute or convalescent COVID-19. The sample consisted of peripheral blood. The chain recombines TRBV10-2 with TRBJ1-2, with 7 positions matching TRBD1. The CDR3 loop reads CASSETGAFHGYTF. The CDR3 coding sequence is TGCGCCAGCAGTGAGACAGGGGCATTCCATGGCTACACCTTC.